This TCR beta chain was identified during a study of T cells in Graves' hyperthyroidism and ophthalmopathy. The V gene end was trimmed by 4 bases and the J gene end by 4 bases; junction bases not matched to a gene: 15. Per germline, CDR1 SGHTA and CDR2 FQGNSA. The CDR3 totals 17 residues. This clonotype was observed a few times. TCR beta CDR3 sequences were amplified from RNA transcripts. RT-PCR in the first round (using the HTBI primer set) targeted the TCR CDR3. TCRdb passed the multiplex PCR reads through MiXCR, listing each CDR3 protein once. The sample carries 700,000 to 850,000 distinct CDR3 sequences, under 45% recorded once.

The sample comprised blood. This chain connects TRBV7-2 to TRBJ2-5; the match to TRBD2 covers 7 bases. This sequence was found in a woman in her thirties or forties with Graves' hyperthyroidism. CDR3 bases: TGTGCCAGCAGCTCCACTTTTAGTTGGGGGAGGGGAGAGACCCAGTACTTC. It encodes CASSSTFSWGRGETQYF.